This T cell receptor beta chain came from a study of a mutant IDH1 vaccine in newly diagnosed glioma. Specified time point: week 35, safety follow-up. Each dose of the vaccine consisted of 300 ug of mutant IDH1 20-mer peptide, with topical imiquimod. With V trimmed by 2 bases and J by 6 bases, 7 bases remained unmatched. Germline CDR1 reads SGHVS; CDR2 reads FNYEAQ. The CDR3 contains 14 residues. The repertoire was sequenced with immunoSEQ multiplex PCR; TCRdb's copy has only in-frame clones and lacks some. The sample holds around 70,000 clones; approximately 88% are singletons and the top ten take 10% to 15%. This clone came up once. Its antigen is undetermined.

This sequence joins TRBV7-6 and TRBJ2-7, with TRBD2 matching over 7 bases. The source is a man between 18 and 29 years old with glioma. Sequencing was performed on PBMCs, taken from a glioma patient whose treatment included an IDH1 peptide vaccine. CDR3 DNA: TGTGCCAGCAGCTTAATGGCGGGAGTTCCCGAGCAGTACTTC. Protein sequence: CASSLMAGVPEQYF.